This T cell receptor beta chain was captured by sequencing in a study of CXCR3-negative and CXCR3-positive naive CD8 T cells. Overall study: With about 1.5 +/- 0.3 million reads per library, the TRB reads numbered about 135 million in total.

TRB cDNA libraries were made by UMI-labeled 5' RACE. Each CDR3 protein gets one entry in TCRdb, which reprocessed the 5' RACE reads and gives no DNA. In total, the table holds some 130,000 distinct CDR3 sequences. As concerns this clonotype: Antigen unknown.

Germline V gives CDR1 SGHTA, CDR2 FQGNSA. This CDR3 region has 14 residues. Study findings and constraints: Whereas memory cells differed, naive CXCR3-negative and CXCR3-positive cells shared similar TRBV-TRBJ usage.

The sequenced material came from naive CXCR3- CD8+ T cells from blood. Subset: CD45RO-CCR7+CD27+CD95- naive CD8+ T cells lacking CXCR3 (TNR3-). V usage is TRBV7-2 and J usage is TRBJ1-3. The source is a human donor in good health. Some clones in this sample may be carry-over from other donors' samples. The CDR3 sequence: CASSLGISGNTIYF.